This is a list of T cell receptor beta chains from one sample in a study of CD8 T cells in ankylosing spondylitis. TCRdb used MiXCR to reprocess the 5' RACE reads, holding one entry per CDR3 protein. Counted here are fewer than 40,000 distinct CDR3 sequences, less than 40% occurring once; the ten biggest clones make up 35% to 50%. Sequencing used synovial fluid, either unsorted or a sorted T cell fraction (not recorded which). Receptors originate from a male donor with ankylosing spondylitis. The CDR3 runs from the conserved cysteine through the conserved F or W. The order of the fields is V gene, J gene, D gene, clone size, CDR3 DNA, CDR3 protein. The D gene is left open where the match is weak. The size entry is marked missing in some rows and otherwise reads once, few, many or a size class.

TRBV15,TRBJ2-2,.,.,TGTGCCACCAGCATGGGAGTTCCCGGGGAGCTGTTTTTT,CATSMGVPGELFF
TRBV11-2,TRBJ2-2,.,.,TGTGCCAGCAGCTTAGGAGTCGGTGGCTACACCGGGGAGCTGTTTTTT,CASSLGVGGYTGELFF
TRBV4-2,TRBJ1-1,.,few,TGTGCCAGCAGCCAAGAGAGGGTCGGGTCTGAAGCTTTCTTT,CASSQERVGSEAFF
TRBV9,TRBJ2-1,.,.,TGTGCCAGCAGCGTAGACCCCTACAATGAGCAGTTCTTC,CASSVDPYNEQFF
TRBV27,TRBJ2-2,.,many,TGTGCCAGCAGTTCGTACACCGGGGAGCTGTTTTTT,CASSSYTGELFF
TRBV4-1,TRBJ2-1,.,few,TGCGCCAGCAGCCAAGTGAAATGGGTGGATGAGCAGTTCTTC,CASSQVKWVDEQFF
TRBV7-9,TRBJ2-1,TRBD2,.,TGTGCCAGCAGCTTTCGGACTAGCGGGCACCATGAGCAGTTCTTC,CASSFRTSGHHEQFF
TRBV6-1,TRBJ1-1,.,.,TGTGCCAGCCGGACCCTCGGACAAGAAGCTTTCTTT,CASRTLGQEAFF
TRBV15,TRBJ2-3,.,few,TGTGCCACCACGTCCCCAAGCACAGATACGCAGTATTTT,CATTSPSTDTQYF
TRBV4-2,TRBJ1-1,.,few,TGTGCCAGCAGCCAAGATCGAGATCCTTCAGAGGCTTTCTTT,CASSQDRDPSEAFF
TRBV5-6,TRBJ1-5,.,.,TGTGCCAGCAGCTTCGGGACGACGGCTTTTCAGCCCCAGCATTTT,CASSFGTTAFQPQHF
TRBV12-3/TRBV12-4,TRBJ2-2,TRBD2,.,TGTGCCACCCTGGGGGGGGCCGGGGAGCTGTTTTTT,CATLGGAGELFF
TRBV6-1,TRBJ2-2,.,few,TGTGCCAGCAGTGAAACGGGAGAAACCGGGGAGCTGTTTTTT,CASSETGETGELFF
TRBV20-1,TRBJ2-3,TRBD2,.,TGCAGTGCTAGAGATCTGGGTAGCGGGAGGGCCCTCGTGACAGATACGCAGTATTTT,CSARDLGSGRALVTDTQYF
TRBV27,TRBJ2-1,.,.,TGTGCCAGCAGCTTCAGCGAGGGCCATGAGCAGTTCTTC,CASSFSEGHEQFF
TRBV27,TRBJ2-5,.,many,TGTGCCAGCAGCCGGGTTCCTAATGGGGGGACCCAGTACTTC,CASSRVPNGGTQYF
TRBV10-3,TRBJ2-1,.,many,TGTGCCATCAGTGATGGAGCGAGCTCCTACAATGAGCAGTTCTTC,CAISDGASSYNEQFF
TRBV6-6,TRBJ2-1,TRBD1,many,TGTGCCAGCAGTTGGACAGGGGGGAATGAGCAGTTCTTC,CASSWTGGNEQFF
TRBV6-1,TRBJ2-1,.,.,TGTGCCAGCAGTCCGGACCCTAAATACAATGAGCAGTTCTTC,CASSPDPKYNEQFF
TRBV29-1,TRBJ1-4,.,.,TGCAGCGTTAAATCCGGGATCAGGGGTGAAAAACTGTTTTTT,CSVKSGIRGEKLFF
TRBV4-1,TRBJ2-1,.,few,TGCGCCAGCAGCCAAAGCGTTAGTTTGAATGAGCAGTTCTTC,CASSQSVSLNEQFF
TRBV11-2,TRBJ2-7,.,.,TGTGCCAGCGCACTACACCAATCCTACGAGCAGTACTTC,CASALHQSYEQYF